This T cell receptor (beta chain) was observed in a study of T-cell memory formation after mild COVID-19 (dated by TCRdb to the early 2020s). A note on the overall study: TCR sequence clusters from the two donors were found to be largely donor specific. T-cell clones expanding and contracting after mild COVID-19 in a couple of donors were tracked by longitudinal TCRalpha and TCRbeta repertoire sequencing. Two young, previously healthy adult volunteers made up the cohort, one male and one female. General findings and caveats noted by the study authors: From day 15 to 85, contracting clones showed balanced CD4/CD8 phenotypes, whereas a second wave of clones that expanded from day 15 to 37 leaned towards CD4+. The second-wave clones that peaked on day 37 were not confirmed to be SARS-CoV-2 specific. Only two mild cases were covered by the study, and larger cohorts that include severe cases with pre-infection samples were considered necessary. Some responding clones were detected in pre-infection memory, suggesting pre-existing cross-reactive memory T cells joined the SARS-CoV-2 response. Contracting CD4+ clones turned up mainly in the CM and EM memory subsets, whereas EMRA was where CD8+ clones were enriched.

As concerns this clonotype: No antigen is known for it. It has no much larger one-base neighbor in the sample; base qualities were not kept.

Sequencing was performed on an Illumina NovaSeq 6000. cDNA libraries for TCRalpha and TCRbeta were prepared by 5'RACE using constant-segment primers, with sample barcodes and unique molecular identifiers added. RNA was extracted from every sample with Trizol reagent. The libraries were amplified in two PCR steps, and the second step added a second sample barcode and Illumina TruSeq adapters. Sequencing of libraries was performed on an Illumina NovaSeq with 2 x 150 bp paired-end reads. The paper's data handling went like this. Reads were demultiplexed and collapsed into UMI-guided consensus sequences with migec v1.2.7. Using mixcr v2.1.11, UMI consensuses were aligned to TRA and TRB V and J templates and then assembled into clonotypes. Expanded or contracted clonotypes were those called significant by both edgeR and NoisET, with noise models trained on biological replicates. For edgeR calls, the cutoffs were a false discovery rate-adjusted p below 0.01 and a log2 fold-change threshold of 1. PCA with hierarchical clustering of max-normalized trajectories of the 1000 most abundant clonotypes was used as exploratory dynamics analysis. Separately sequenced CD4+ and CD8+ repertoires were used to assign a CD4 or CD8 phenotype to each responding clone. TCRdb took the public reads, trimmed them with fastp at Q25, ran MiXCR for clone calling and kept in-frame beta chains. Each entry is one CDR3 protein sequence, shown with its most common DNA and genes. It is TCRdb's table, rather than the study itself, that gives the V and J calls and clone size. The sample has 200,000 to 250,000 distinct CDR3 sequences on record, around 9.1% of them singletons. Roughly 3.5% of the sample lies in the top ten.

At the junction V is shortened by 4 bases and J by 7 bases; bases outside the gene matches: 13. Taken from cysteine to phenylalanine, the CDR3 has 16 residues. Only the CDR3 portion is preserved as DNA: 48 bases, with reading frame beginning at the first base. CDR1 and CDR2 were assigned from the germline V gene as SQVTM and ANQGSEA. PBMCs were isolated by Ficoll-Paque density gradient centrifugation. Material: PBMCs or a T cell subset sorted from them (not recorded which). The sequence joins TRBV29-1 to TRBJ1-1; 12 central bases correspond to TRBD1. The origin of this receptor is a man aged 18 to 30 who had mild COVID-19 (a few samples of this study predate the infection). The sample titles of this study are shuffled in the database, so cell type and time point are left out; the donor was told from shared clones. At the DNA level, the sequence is TGCAGCGTTGCCGGGACAGGGGGCTCCGCCGACTTTGAAGCTTTCTTT. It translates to CSVAGTGGSADFEAFF.